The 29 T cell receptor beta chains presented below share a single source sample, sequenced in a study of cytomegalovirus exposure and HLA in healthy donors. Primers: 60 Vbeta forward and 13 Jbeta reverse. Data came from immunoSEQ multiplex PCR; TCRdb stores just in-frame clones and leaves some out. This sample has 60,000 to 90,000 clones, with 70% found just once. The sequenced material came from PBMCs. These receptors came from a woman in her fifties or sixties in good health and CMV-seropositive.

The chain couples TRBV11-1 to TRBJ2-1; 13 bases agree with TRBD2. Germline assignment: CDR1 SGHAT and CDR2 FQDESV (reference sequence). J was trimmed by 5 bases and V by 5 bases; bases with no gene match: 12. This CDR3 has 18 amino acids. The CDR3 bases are TGTGCCAGCAGCGTCGCCCGGACTAGCGGGAGTGGTCACAATGAGCAGTTCTTC. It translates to CASSVARTSGSGHNEQFF.

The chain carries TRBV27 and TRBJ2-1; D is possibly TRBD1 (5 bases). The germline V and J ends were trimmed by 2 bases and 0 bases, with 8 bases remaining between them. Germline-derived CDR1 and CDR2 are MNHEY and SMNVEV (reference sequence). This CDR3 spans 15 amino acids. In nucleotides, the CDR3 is TGTGCCAGCAGTTTAAGCAGGGACTCCTACAATGAGCAGTTCTTC. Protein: CASSLSRDSYNEQFF.

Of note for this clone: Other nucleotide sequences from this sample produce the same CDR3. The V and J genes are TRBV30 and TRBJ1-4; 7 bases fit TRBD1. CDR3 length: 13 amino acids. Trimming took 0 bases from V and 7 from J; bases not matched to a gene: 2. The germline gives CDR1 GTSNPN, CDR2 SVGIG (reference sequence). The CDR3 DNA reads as TGTGCCTGGAGTGTTTCAGGGGGTGAAAAACTGTTTTTT. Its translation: CAWSVSGGEKLFF.

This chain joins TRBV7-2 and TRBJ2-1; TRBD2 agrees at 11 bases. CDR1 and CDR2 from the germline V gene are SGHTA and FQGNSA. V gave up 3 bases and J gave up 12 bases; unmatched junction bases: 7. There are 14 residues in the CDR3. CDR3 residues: CASSLMTSGVWQFF. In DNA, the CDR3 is TGTGCCAGCAGCTTGATGACTAGCGGGGTTTGGCAGTTCTTC.

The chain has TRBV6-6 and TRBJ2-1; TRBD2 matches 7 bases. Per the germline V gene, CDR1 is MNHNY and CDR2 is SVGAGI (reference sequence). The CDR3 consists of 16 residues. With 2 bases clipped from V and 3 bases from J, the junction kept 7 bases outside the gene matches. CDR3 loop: CASSYPDSGYYNEQFF. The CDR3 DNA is TGTGCCAGCAGTTACCCTGATAGCGGGTACTACAATGAGCAGTTCTTC.

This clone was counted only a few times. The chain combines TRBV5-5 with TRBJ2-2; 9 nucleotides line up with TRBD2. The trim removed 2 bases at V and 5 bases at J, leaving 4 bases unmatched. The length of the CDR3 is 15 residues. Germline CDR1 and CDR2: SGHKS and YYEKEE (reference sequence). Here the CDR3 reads CASSFAGGGTGELFF. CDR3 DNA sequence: TGTGCCAGCAGCTTTGCGGGAGGGGGTACCGGGGAGCTGTTTTTT.

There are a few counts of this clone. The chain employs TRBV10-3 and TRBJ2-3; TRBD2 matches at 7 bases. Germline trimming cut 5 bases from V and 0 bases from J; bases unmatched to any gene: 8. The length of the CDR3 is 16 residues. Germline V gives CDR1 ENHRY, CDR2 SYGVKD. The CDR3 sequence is CAISWGGGRSTDTQYF. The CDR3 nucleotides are TGTGCCATCAGTTGGGGCGGGGGAAGGAGCACAGATACGCAGTATTTT.

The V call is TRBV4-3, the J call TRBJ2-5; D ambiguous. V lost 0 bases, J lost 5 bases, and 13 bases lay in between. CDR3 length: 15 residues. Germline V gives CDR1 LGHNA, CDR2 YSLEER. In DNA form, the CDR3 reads TGCGCCAGCAGCCAAGATCCGCAGCCGCGGGAGACCCAGTACTTC. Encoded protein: CASSQDPQPRETQYF.

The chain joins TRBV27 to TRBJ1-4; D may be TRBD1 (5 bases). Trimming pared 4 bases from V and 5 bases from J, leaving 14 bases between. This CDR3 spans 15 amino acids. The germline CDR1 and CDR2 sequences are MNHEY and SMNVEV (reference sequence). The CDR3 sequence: CASSWSQTENEKLFF. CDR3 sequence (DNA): TGTGCCAGCAGTTGGAGCCAGACAGAAAATGAAAAACTGTTTTTT.

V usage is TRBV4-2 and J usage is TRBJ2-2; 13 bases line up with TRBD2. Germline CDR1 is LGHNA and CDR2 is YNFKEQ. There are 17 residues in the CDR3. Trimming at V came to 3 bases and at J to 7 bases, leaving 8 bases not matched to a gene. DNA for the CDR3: TGTGCCAGCAGCCAGGATACTAGCGGGAGGGCCGTCGGGGAGCTGTTTTTT. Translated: CASSQDTSGRAVGELFF.

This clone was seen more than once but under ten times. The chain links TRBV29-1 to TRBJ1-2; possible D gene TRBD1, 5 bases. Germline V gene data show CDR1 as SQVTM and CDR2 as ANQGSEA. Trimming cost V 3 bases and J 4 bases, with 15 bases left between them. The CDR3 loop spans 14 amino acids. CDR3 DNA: TGCAGCGTTGAGGACAACTCCTATGGCTATGGCTACACCTTC. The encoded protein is CSVEDNSYGYGYTF. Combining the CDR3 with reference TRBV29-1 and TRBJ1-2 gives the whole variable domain SAVISQKPSRDICQRGTSLTIQCQVDSQVTMMFWYRQQPGQSLTLIATANQGSEATYESGFVIDKFPISRPNLTFSTLTVSNMSPEDSSIYLCSVEDNSYGYGYTFGSGTRLTVV.

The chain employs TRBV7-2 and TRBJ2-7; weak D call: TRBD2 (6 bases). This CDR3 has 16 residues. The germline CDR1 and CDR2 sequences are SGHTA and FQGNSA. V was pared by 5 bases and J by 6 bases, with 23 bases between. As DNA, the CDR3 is TGTGCCAGCAGCCAAGGGCCCGGGCGGGGTGATGGCGAGCAGTACTTC. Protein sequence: CASSQGPGRGDGEQYF.

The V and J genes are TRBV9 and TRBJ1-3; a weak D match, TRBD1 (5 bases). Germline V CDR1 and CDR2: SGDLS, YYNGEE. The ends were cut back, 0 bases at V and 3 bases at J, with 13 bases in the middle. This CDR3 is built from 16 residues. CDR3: CASSVASGGFGNTIYF. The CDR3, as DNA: TGTGCCAGCAGCGTAGCCAGCGGGGGGTTTGGAAACACCATATATTTT.

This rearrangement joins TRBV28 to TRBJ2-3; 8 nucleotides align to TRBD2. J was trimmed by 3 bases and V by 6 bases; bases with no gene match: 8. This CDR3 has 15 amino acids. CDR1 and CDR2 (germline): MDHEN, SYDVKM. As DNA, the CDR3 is TGTGCCAGCAGGTTGACGGGAGGGCCAACAGATACGCAGTATTTT. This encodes CASRLTGGPTDTQYF.

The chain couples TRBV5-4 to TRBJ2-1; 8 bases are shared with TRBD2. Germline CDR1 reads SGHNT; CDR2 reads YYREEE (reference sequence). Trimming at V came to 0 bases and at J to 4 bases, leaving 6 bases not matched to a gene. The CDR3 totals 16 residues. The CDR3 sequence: CASSLGAGGGYNEQFF. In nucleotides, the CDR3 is TGTGCCAGCAGCTTGGGGGCGGGAGGCGGGTACAATGAGCAGTTCTTC.

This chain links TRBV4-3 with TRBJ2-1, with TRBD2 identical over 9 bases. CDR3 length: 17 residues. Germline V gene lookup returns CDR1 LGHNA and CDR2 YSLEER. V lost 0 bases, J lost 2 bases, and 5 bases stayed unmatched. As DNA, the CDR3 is TGCGCCAGCAGCCAAGAGTCCAGCGGGGGGCCCTACAATGAGCAGTTCTTC. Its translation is CASSQESSGGPYNEQFF.

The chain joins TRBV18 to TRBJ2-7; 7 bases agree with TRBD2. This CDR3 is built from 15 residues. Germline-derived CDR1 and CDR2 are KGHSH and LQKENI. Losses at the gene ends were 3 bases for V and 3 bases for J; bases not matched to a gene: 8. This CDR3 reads CASSPGSGARYEQYF. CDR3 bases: TGTGCCAGCTCACCCGGGAGCGGGGCACGCTACGAGCAGTACTTC. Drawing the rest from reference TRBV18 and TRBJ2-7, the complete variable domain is NAGVMQNPRHLVRRRGQEARLRCSPMKGHSHVYWYRQLPEEGLKFMVYLQKENIIDESGMPKERFSAEFPKEGPSILRIQQVVRGDSAAYFCASSPGSGARYEQYFGPGTRLTVT.

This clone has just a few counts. The CDR3 DNA sequence: TGTGCCAGCAGCTTAGACAGGGGGAGCGAAAAACTGTTTTTT. Amino acids: CASSLDRGSEKLFF. The chain is built from TRBV9 and TRBJ1-4; 9 positions agree with TRBD1. The CDR3 covers 14 residues. J lost 8 bases, V lost 4 bases, and 6 bases had no gene match. The V gene's germline CDR1 is SGDLS and CDR2 YYNGEE.

As DNA, the CDR3 is TGTGCCAGTGGATACGGGACTAGCGGCACAGATACGCAGTATTTT. This translates into CASGYGTSGTDTQYF. The chain is built from TRBV19 and TRBJ2-3; 10 nucleotides line up with TRBD2. The V and J ends lost 8 bases and 1 base, in that order; junction bases with no gene match: 6. This CDR3 has 15 amino acids. The germline V gene encodes CDR1 LNHDA and CDR2 SQIVND (reference sequence).

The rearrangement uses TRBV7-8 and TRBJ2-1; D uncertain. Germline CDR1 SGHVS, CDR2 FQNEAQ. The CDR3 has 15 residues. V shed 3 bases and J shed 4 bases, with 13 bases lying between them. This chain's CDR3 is CASSLGSPRYNEQFF. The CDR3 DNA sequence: TGTGCCAGCAGCTTGGGCTCACCAAGGTACAATGAGCAGTTCTTC.

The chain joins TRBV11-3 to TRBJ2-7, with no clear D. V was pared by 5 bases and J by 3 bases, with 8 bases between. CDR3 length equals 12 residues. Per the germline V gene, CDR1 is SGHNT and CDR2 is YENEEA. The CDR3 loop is CASSGRDYEQYF. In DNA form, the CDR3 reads TGTGCCAGCAGCGGTCGAGACTACGAGCAGTACTTC. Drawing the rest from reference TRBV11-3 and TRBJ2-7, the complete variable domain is EAGVVQSPRYKIIEKKQPVAFWCNPISGHNTLYWYLQNLGQGPELLIRYENEEAVDDSQLPKDRFSAERLKGVDSTLKIQPAELGDSAVYLCASSGRDYEQYFGPGTRLTVT.

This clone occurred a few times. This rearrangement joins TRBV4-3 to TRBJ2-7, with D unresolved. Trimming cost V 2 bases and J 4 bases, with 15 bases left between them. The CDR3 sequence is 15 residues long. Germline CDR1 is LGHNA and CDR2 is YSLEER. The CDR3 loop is CASSQSSLITYEQYF. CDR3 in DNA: TGCGCCAGCAGCCAATCTTCGCTGATTACTTACGAGCAGTACTTC.

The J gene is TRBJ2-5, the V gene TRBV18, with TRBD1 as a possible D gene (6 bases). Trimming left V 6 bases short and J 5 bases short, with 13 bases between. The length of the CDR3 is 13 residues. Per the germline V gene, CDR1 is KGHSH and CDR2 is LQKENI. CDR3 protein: CASSLQGRETQYF. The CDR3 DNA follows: TGTGCCAGCTCCCTACAGGGTAGGGAGACCCAGTACTTC.

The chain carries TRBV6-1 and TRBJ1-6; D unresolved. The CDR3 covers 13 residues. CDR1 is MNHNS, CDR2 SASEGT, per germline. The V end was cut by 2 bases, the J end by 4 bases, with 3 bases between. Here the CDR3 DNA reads TGTGCCAGCAGTGAACAGTATAATTCACCCCTCCACTTT. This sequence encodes CASSEQYNSPLHF.

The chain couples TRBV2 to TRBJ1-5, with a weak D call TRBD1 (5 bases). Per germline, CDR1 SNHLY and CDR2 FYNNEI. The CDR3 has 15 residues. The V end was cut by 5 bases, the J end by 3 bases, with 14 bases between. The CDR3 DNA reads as TGTGCCAGCAGTTCAGAGTCAGGGTTCAATCAGCCCCAGCATTTT. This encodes CASSSESGFNQPQHF.

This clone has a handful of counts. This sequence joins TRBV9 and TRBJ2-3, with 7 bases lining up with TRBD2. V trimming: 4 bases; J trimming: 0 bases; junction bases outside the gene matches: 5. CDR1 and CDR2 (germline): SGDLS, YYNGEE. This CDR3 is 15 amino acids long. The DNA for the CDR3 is TGTGCCAGCAGCCCGCGGGGGAAAAGCACAGATACGCAGTATTTT. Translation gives CASSPRGKSTDTQYF.

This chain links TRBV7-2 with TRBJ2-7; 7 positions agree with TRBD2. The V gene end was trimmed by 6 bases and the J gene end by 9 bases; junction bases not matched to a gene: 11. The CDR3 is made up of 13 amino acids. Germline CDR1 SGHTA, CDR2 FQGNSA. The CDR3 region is CASSASGRPGQYF. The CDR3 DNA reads TGTGCCAGCAGTGCTAGCGGCCGCCCGGGGCAGTACTTC.

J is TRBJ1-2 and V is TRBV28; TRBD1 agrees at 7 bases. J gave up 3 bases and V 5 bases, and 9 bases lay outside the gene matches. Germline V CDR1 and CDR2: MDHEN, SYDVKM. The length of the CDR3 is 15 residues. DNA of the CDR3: TGTGCCAGCAGTCCAACAACAGGGGTCCACTATGGCTACACCTTC. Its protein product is CASSPTTGVHYGYTF.

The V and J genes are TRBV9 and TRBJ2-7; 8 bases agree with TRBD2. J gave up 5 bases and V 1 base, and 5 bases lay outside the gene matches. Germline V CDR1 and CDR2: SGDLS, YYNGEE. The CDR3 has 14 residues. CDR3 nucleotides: TGTGCCAGCAGCGTAAGCAGCGGGAGTAACGAGCAGTACTTC. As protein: CASSVSSGSNEQYF.